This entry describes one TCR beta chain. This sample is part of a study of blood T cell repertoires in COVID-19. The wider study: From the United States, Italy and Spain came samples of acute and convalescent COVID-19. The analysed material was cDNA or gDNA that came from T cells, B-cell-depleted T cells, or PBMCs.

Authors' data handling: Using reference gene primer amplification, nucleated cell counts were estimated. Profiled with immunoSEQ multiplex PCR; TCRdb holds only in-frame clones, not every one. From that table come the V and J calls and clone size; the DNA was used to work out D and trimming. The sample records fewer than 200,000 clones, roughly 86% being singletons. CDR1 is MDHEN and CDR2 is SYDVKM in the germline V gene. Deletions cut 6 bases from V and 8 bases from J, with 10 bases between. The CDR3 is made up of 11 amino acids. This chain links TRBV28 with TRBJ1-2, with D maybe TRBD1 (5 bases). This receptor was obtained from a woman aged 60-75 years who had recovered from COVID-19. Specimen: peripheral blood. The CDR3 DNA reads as TGTGCCAGCAGCCTGACAGTAGGCTACACCTTC. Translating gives CASSLTVGYTF.